Included here is one T cell receptor beta chain sequence, with context. TCRdb's table, derived via immunoSEQ multiplex PCR, lists solely in-frame clones and lacks some. The sample records under 400,000 clones, around 86% being singletons. The source of the sample is a study of Ad26.COV2.S vaccination and SARS-CoV-2 variants. Specified treatment: some 20 received Ad26.COV2.S at low or high dose, single or two shots; 5 received placebo; per-sample allocation not given. Day 63 after the first injection of vaccine or placebo was the sampling time. The CDR3 is 13 residues long. V dropped 2 bases and J dropped 7 bases, with 11 bases sitting between them. Germline V gives CDR1 MNHEY, CDR2 SMNVEV (reference sequence).

The clonotype originates from a person between 18 and 60 years old who received the Ad26.COV2.S COVID-19 vaccine or a placebo. The sample in question was peripheral blood, obtained in a trial of Ad26.COV2.S vaccine versus placebo. V usage is TRBV27 and J usage is TRBJ1-2; D unresolved. The chain's CDR3 is CASSLIGGIGYTF. The CDR3 DNA is TGTGCCAGCAGTTTAATTGGCGGAATTGGCTACACCTTC.